What follows describes a single T cell receptor beta chain. The sample is drawn from a study of cytomegalovirus exposure and HLA in healthy donors. The wider study: As released early, the data held some 80 million unique TCRs from HLA-typed donors.

Amplification used 60 Vbeta primers and 13 Jbeta primers. Sequencing used immunoSEQ multiplex PCR; TCRdb keeps in-frame clones, though not all of them. The table lists approximately 160,000 clones, just under 85% of them singletons, with 4.8% in the top ten. V was trimmed by 7 bases and J by 1 base, leaving 17 bases between them. The CDR3 loop spans 16 amino acids. Germline V gives CDR1 LNHDA, CDR2 SQIVND (reference sequence). The specimen was PBMCs. The TCR originated in a girl between 10 and 17 years old in good health and CMV-seropositive. This rearrangement joins TRBV19 to TRBJ1-5; D may be TRBD1 (6 bases). The CDR3, as DNA: TGTGCCAGTACTTTTAACAGGGTAGGGAGCAATCAGCCCCAGCATTTT. Encoded protein: CASTFNRVGSNQPQHF.